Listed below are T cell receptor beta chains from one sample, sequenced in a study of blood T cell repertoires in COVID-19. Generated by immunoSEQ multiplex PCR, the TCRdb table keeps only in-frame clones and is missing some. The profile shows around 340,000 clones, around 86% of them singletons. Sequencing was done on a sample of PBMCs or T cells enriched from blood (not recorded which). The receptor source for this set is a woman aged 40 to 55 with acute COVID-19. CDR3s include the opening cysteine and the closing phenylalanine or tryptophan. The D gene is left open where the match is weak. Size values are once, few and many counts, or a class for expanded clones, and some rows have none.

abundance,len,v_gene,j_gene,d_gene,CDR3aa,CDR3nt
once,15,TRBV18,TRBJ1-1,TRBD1,CASSRQGQVNTEAFF,TGTGCCAGCTCACGACAGGGGCAGGTGAACACTGAAGCTTTCTTT
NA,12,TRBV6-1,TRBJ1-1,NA,CASSEAGRYAFF,TGTGCCAGCAGTGAAGCGGGGAGGTATGCTTTCTTT
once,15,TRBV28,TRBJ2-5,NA,CAIHSGTGDGGTQYF,TGTGCCATCCATTCCGGAACAGGGGACGGGGGGACCCAGTACTTC
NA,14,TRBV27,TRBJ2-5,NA,CASSGAGLAETQYF,TGTGCCAGCAGTGGGGCGGGGTTAGCGGAGACCCAGTACTTC
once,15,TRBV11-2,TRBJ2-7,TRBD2,CASSLDGGGGSEQYF,TGTGCCAGCAGCTTAGATGGGGGGGGAGGTAGCGAGCAGTACTTC
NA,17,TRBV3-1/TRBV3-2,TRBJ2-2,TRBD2,CASSQPLSLAGPGELFF,TGTGCCAGCAGCCAACCACTTTCACTAGCGGGACCCGGGGAGCTGTTTTTT
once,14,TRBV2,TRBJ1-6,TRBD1,CASDRDRDNSPLHF,TGTGCCAGCGACCGGGACAGGGATAATTCACCCCTCCACTTT
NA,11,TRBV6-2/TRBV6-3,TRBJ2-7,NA,CASSLGGEQYF,TGTGCCAGCAGCCTGGGGGGCGAGCAGTACTTC
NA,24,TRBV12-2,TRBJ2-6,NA,CASRLAVSRDSGLLLSSGANVLTF,TGTGCAAGTCGCTTAGCGGTCAGCCGGGACTCCGGGCTATTACTTTCCTCTGGGGCCAACGTCCTGACTTTC
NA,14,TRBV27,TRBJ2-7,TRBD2,CASASAGGSHEQYF,TGTGCCAGCGCTTCTGCGGGAGGGTCCCACGAGCAGTACTTC